What follows are 2 T cell receptor beta chains derived from one specimen sequenced in a study of shared clonotypes between healthy human individuals. Clones were read by immunoSEQ multiplex PCR, and TCRdb kept only the in-frame ones, dropping some. The sample has about 1.1 million clones, about four fifths seen once. The sample consisted of memory CD4+ T cells from PBMCs. Subset in this sample: CD45RA-negative fraction. Receptor source: a man aged 18 to 30 in good health. Some clones in this sample may be carry-over from other donors' samples.

The chain links TRBV27 to TRBJ2-1; 13 nucleotides line up with TRBD2. CDR1 is MNHEY and CDR2 is SMNVEV in the germline V gene (reference sequence). After removal of 0 bases from V and 8 bases from J, the junction contained 4 bases not matched to a gene. This CDR3 has 16 amino acids. CDR3 nucleotides: TGTGCCAGCAGTTTATCTACTAGCGGGAGGGTAGATGAGCAGTTCTTC. Amino acid sequence: CASSLSTSGRVDEQFF.

V gene TRBV2 combines with J gene TRBJ2-1, with a possible D match to TRBD1 (5 bases). Trimming shortened V by 7 bases and J by 5 bases, and 30 bases separated the two germline ends. The CDR3 spans 19 residues. Per germline, CDR1 SNHLY and CDR2 FYNNEI. The CDR3 loop reads CASTDPKGWPTVLNNEQFF. The CDR3 region has the DNA TGTGCCAGCACCGACCCCAAAGGGTGGCCGACAGTACTCAACAATGAGCAGTTCTTC.